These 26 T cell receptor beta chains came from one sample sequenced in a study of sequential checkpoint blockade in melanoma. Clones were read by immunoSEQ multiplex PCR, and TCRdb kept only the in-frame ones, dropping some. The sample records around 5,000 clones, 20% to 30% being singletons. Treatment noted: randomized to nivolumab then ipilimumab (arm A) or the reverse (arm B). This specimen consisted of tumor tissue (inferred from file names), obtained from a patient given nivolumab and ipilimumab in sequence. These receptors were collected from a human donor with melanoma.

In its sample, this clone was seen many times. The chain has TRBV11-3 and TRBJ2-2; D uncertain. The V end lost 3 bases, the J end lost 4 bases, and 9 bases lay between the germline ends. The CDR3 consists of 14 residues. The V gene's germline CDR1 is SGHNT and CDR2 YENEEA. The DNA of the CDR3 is TGTGCCAGCAGCTTCGGCTCGGCCACCGGGGAGCTGTTTTTT. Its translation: CASSFGSATGELFF.

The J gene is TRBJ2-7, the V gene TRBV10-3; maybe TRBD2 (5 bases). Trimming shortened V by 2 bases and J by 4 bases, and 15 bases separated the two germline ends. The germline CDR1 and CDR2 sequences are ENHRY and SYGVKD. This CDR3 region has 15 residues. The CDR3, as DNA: TGTGCCATCAGTGAGACCCGGGGTGGATTTTACGAGCAGTACTTC. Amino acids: CAISETRGGFYEQYF.

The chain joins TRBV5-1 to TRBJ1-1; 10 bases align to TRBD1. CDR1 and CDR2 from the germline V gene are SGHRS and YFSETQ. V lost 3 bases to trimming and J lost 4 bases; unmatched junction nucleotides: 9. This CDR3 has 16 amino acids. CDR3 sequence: CASSWGTGALGTEAFF. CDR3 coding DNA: TGCGCCAGCAGCTGGGGGACAGGGGCCCTGGGCACTGAAGCTTTCTTT.

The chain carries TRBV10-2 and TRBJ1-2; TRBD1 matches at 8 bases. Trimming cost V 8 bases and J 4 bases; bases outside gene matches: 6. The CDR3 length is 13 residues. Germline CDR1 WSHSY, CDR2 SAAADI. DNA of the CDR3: TGCGCCAGCGGAGGGGGACAGGTCTATGGCTACACCTTC. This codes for CASGGGQVYGYTF.

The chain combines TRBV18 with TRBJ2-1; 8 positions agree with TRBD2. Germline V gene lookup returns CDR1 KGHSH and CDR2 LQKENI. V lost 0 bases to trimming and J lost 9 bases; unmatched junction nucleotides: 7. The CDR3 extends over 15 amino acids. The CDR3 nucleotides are TGTGCCAGCTCACCACCGACTAGCGCCCTGGGTGAGCAGTTCTTC. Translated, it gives CASSPPTSALGEQFF.

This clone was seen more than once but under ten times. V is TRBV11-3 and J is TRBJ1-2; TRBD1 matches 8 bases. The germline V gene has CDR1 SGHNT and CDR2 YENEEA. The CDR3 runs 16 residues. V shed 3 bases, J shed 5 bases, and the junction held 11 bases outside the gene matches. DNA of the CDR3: TGTGCCAGCAGCTTGTCCGGACAGGGTTTTAGGTATGGCTACACCTTC. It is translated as CASSLSGQGFRYGYTF.

As DNA, the CDR3 is TGTGCCAGCAGCGTAAGTTTTACTAGCGGGGAAAGACCCAATGAGCAGTTCTTC. It translates to CASSVSFTSGERPNEQFF. The J gene is TRBJ2-1, the V gene TRBV9; 10 nucleotides match TRBD2. CDR1 is SGDLS, CDR2 YYNGEE, per germline. V shed 1 base and J 6 bases; nucleotides not matched to a gene: 13. The CDR3 has 18 residues.

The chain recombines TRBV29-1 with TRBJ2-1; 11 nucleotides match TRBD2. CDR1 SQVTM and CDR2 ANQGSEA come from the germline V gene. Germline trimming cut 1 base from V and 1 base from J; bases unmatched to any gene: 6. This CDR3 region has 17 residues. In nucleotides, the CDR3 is TGCAGCGTTGAAGGAACCTTAGCGGGAGGGTCCTACAATGAGCAGTTCTTC. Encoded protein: CSVEGTLAGGSYNEQFF.

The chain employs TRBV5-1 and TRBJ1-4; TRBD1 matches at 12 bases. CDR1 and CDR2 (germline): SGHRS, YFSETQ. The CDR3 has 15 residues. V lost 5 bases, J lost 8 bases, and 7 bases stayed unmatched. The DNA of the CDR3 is TGCGCCAGCAGGGGACAGGGGGCAAGAGGCGAAAAACTGTTTTTT. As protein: CASRGQGARGEKLFF.

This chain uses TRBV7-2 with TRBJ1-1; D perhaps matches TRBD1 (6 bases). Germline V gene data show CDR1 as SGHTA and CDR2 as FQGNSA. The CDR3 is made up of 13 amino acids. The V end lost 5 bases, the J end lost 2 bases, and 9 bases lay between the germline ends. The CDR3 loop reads CASSVQGNTEAFF. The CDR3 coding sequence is TGTGCCAGCAGCGTACAGGGTAACACTGAAGCTTTCTTT.

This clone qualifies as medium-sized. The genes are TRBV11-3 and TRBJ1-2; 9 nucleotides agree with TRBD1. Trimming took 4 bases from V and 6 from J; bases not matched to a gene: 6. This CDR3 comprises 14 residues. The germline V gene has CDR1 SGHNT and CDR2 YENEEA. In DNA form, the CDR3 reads TGTGCCAGCAGCTACACGGGACAGGGTAATGGCTACACCTTC. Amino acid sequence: CASSYTGQGNGYTF.

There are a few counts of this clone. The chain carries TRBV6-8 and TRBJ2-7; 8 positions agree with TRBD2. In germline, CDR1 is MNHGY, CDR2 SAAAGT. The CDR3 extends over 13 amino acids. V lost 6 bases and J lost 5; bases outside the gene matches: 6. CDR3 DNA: TGTGCCAGCAGCCCGGGGGGGAATCACGAGCAGTACTTC. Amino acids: CASSPGGNHEQYF.

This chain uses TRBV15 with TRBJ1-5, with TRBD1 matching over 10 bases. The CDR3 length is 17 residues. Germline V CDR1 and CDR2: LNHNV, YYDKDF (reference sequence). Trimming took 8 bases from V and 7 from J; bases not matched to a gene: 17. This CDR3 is CATRRDTTGGAYQPQHF. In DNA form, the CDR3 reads TGTGCCACCCGACGGGATACGACAGGGGGCGCTTACCAGCCCCAGCATTTT.

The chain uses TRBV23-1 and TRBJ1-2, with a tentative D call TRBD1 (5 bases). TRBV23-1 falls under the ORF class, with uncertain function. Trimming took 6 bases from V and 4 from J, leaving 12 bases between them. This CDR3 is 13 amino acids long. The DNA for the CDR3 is TGCGCCAGCAGCTTGGAGGGGTTCTATGGCTACACCTTC. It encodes CASSLEGFYGYTF.

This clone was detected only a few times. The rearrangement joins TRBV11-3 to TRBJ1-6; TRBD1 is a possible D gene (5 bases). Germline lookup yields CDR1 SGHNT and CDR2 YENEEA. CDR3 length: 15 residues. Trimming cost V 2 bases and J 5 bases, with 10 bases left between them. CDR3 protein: CASSLFRGDNSPLHF. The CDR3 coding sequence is TGTGCCAGCAGCTTATTTAGGGGTGATAATTCACCCCTCCACTTT.

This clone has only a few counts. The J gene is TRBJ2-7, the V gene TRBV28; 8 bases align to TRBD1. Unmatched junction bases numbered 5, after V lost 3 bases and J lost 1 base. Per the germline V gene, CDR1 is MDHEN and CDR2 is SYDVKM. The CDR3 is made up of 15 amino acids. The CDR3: CASSFSGTGSYEQYF. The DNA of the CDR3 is TGTGCCAGCAGTTTTTCTGGGACAGGTTCCTACGAGCAGTACTTC.

In nucleotides, the CDR3 is TGTGCCAGTAGTTTCGCTTCGGACGGATACGAGCAGTACTTC. This sequence encodes CASSFASDGYEQYF. The rearrangement uses TRBV19 and TRBJ2-7; D unclear. CDR1 and CDR2 (germline): LNHDA, SQIVND (reference sequence). The CDR3 length is 14 residues. Trimming took 5 bases from V and 4 from J, leaving 15 bases between them.

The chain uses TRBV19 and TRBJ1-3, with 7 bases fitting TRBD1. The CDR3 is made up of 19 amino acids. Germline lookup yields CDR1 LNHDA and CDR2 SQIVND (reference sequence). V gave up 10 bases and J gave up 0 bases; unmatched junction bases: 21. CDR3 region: CATTTLGTEKGSSGNTIYF. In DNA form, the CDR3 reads TGTGCCACCACGACCCTGGGGACAGAGAAAGGGAGCTCTGGAAACACCATATATTTT.

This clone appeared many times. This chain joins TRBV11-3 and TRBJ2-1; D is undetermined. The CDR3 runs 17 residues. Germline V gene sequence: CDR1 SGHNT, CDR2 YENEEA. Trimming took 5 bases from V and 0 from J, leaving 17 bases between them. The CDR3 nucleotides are TGTGCCAGCAGCCCAAAACCACCTAGAGGCTCCTACAATGAGCAGTTCTTC. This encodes CASSPKPPRGSYNEQFF.

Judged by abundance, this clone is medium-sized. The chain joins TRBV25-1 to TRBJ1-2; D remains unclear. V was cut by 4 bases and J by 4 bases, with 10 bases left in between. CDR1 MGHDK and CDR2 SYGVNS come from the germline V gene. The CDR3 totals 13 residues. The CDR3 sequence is CASSGAVFYGYTF. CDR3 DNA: TGTGCCAGCAGTGGGGCGGTGTTCTATGGCTACACCTTC.

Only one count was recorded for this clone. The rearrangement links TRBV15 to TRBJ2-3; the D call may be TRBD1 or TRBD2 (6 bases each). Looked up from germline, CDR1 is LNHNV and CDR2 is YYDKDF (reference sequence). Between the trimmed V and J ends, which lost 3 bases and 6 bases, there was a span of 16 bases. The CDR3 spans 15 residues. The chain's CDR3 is CATSRTGHGRDTQYF. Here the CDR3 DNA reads TGTGCCACCAGCAGGACGGGACATGGGAGGGATACGCAGTATTTT.

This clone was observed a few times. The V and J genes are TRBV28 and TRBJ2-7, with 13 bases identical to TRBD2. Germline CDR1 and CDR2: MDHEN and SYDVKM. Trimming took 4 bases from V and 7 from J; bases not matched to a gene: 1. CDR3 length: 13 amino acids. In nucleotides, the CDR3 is TGTGCCAGCAGTTGGGGACTAGCGGGAGAGCAGTACTTC. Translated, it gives CASSWGLAGEQYF.

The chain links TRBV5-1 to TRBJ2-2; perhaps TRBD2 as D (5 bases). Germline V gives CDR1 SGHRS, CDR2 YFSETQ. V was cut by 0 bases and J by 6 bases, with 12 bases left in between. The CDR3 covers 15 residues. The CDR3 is CASSLVSGWPGELFF. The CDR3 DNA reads TGCGCCAGCAGCTTGGTATCGGGGTGGCCCGGGGAGCTGTTTTTT.

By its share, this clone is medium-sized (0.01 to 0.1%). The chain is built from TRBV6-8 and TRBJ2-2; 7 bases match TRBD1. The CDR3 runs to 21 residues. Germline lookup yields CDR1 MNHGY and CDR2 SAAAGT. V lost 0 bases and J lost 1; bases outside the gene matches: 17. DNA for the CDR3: TGTGCCAGCAGTTACTCGCCGGCGACAGGGTGGGAAGTTTTGAACACCGGGGAGCTGTTTTTT. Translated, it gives CASSYSPATGWEVLNTGELFF.

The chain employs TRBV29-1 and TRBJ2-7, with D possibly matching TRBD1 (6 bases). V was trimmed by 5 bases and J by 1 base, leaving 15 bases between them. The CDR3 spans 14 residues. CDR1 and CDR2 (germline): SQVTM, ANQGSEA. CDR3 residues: CSVRQAARSYEQYF. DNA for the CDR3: TGCAGCGTTAGACAGGCCGCGAGATCCTACGAGCAGTACTTC.

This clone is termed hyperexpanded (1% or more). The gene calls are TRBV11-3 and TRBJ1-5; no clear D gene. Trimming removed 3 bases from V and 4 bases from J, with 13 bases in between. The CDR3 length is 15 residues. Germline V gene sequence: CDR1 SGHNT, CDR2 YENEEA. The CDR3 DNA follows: TGTGCCAGCAGCTTCAGTTCAGCTTCTAATCAGCCCCAGCATTTT. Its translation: CASSFSSASNQPQHF.